This T cell receptor (beta chain) came from a study of blood T cell repertoires in COVID-19. Looking at the study overall: COVID-19 samples, acute and convalescent, were from the United States, Italy and Spain. T cells, B-cell-depleted T cells, or PBMCs supplied cDNA or gDNA.

This CDR3 has 15 amino acids. Germline lookup yields CDR1 SGHNT and CDR2 YYREEE (reference sequence). The junction had 3 bases not matched to a gene; V was cut back by 3 bases and J by 0 bases. This clone was observed once. In the original processing: Estimation of nucleated cell counts relied on the amplification of reference gene primers. Generated by immunoSEQ multiplex PCR, the TCRdb table keeps only in-frame clones and is missing some. From that table come the V and J calls and clone size; the DNA was used to work out D and trimming. This table holds roughly 140,000 clones, approximately 87% found once.

The V call is TRBV5-4, the J call TRBJ1-1, with 9 bases aligning to TRBD1. The receptor was derived from a woman aged 35 to 49 with acute or convalescent COVID-19. The sample was peripheral blood. DNA for the CDR3: TGTGCCAGCAGCTACCGGGACAGGGTGAACACTGAAGCTTTCTTT. Protein sequence: CASSYRDRVNTEAFF.